One and the same sample provided the 6 T cell receptor beta chains below, sequenced in a study of glioma-infiltrating T cells. Amplification of TCR alpha and beta CDR3 regions from RNA used iRepertoire nested multiplex PCR. MiXCR, applied by TCRdb to the multiplex PCR reads, yields one record per CDR3 protein. The sample consists of around 180,000 distinct CDR3 sequences, more than 35% of them appearing once. The specimen was glioma tissue, nonneoplastic brain tissue, or PBMCs (not recorded which). These receptors came from a human donor with low-grade glioma or glioblastoma, undergoing nonglioma brain surgery, or in good health (not recorded which).

The rearrangement links TRBV28 to TRBJ2-1, with 10 nucleotides matching TRBD2. Germline loops: CDR1 MDHEN, CDR2 SYDVKM. The V and J ends lost 7 bases and 7 bases, in that order; junction bases with no gene match: 7. The CDR3 spans 14 residues. The CDR3 is CASNLAGLANEQFF. The CDR3 DNA reads TGTGCCAGCAATCTAGCGGGACTAGCGAATGAGCAGTTCTTC.

The chain joins TRBV13 to TRBJ2-1, with 9 positions matching TRBD2. Germline CDR1 and CDR2: PRHDT and FYEKMQ (reference sequence). The CDR3 loop spans 16 amino acids. The junction had 9 bases not matched to a gene; V was cut back by 3 bases and J by 6 bases. In DNA form, the CDR3 reads TGTGCCAGCAGCTTCCTAGCGGGACGAGTAAGCAATGAGCAGTTCTTC. Its protein is CASSFLAGRVSNEQFF.

The rearrangement joins TRBV19 to TRBJ2-5, with 9 bases fitting TRBD2. CDR3 size: 17 residues. CDR1 and CDR2 (germline): LNHDA, SQIVND (reference sequence). With 3 bases clipped from V and 4 bases from J, the junction kept 12 bases outside the gene matches. CDR3 nucleotides: TGTGCCAGTAGTATTCCGGGCGACGCGCGGGAGGGAGAGACCCAGTACTTC. Translation: CASSIPGDAREGETQYF.

This clonotype was observed many times. The rearrangement uses TRBV19 and TRBJ2-7; TRBD2 is a possible D gene (6 bases). Looked up from germline, CDR1 is LNHDA and CDR2 is SQIVND (reference sequence). The CDR3 spans 14 residues. V lost 3 bases and J 3 bases, leaving 12 bases between the germline ends. CDR3 residues: CASSMSGTVYEQYF. DNA for the CDR3: TGTGCCAGTAGTATGTCCGGGACTGTCTACGAGCAGTACTTC.

A remark on this clonotype: This clone may be a read error of a much larger clone one base away. The chain has TRBV20-1 and TRBJ2-7, with 7 bases matching TRBD1. Germline-derived CDR1 and CDR2 are DFQATT and SNEGSKA (reference sequence). Trimming at V came to 7 bases and at J to 1 base, leaving 13 bases not matched to a gene. The CDR3 covers 15 residues. Here the CDR3 DNA reads TGCAGTGGTAGGGTCGACAGGGCTGCTTCCTACGAGCAGTACTTC. Encoded protein: CSGRVDRAASYEQYF.

In this sample, this clonotype turned up a few times. J is TRBJ2-7 and V is TRBV29-1; possibly TRBD2 for D (6 bases). The CDR3 covers 12 residues. The ends were cut back, 1 base at V and 6 bases at J, with 10 bases in the middle. Germline V gives CDR1 SQVTM, CDR2 ANQGSEA. The CDR3 bases are TGCAGCGTTGAAGGTGCGGGGACCGAGCAGTACTTC. Encoded protein: CSVEGAGTEQYF.